Following are 12 T cell receptor beta chains from one sample sequenced in a study of shared clonotypes between healthy human individuals. Sequenced by immunoSEQ multiplex PCR; TCRdb stores in-frame clones only, minus some. The data hold roughly 500,000 clones, with 70% to 85% observed a single time. The specimen was PBMCs. These receptors came from a woman aged 35 to 49 in good health. Some clones in this sample may be carry-over from other donors' samples.

As regards this clone: A read error is likely here: a far larger clone is one base away. Within the sample, other DNA sequences also encode this same CDR3. The rearrangement joins TRBV5-1 to TRBJ2-2; the match to TRBD1 covers 10 bases. The CDR3 totals 17 residues. Germline CDR1 SGHRS, CDR2 YFSETQ. DNA for the CDR3: TGTGCCAGCAGCTTGGGGGACAGGGGCCGCGCAACCGGGGAGCTGTTTTTT. Encoded protein: CASSLGDRGRATGELFF.

The chain joins TRBV28 to TRBJ2-3; D unresolved. The germline V gene has CDR1 MDHEN and CDR2 SYDVKM. The CDR3 has 11 residues. The ends were cut back, 5 bases at V and 6 bases at J, with 6 bases in the middle. The CDR3 sequence is CASSRVDTQYF. In DNA, the CDR3 is TGTGCCAGCAGTCGAGTTGATACGCAGTATTTT.

The CDR3 DNA reads TGCGCCAGCAGCCGGAACTACGTAGCGGGAGGGGCCGGGGAGCTGTTTTTT. Its translation is CASSRNYVAGGAGELFF. The rearrangement joins TRBV4-1 to TRBJ2-2, with 11 bases identical to TRBD2. This CDR3 region has 17 residues. CDR1 and CDR2 from the germline V gene are MGHRA and YSYEKL. Trimming removed 4 bases from V and 6 bases from J; junction bases left unmatched: 10.

The chain employs TRBV19 and TRBJ2-3; 8 bases align to TRBD2. The CDR3 is made up of 13 amino acids. Germline CDR1 LNHDA, CDR2 SQIVND (reference sequence). V shed 5 bases and J 7 bases; nucleotides not matched to a gene: 5. The CDR3 loop reads CASSSLAGYTQYF. Written as DNA, the CDR3 is TGTGCCAGTAGTTCCCTAGCGGGCTATACGCAGTATTTT.

This chain links TRBV14 with TRBJ1-2, with D perhaps matching TRBD1 (5 bases). Deletions cut 4 bases from V and 6 bases from J, with 12 bases between. This CDR3 has 13 amino acids. Germline-derived CDR1 and CDR2 are SGHDN and FVKESK. As DNA, the CDR3 is TGTGCCAGCAGCCGGACTGCGGGGCATGGCTACACCTTC. This gives the protein CASSRTAGHGYTF.

This sequence joins TRBV11-2 and TRBJ2-3; TRBD1 agrees at 9 bases. CDR1 is SGHAT and CDR2 is FQNNGV in the germline V gene. This CDR3 spans 14 amino acids. J gave up 4 bases and V 5 bases, and 4 bases lay outside the gene matches. In DNA, the CDR3 is TGTGCCAGCAGCCCACAGGGGGCCGCAGATACGCAGTATTTT. It yields the protein CASSPQGAADTQYF.

The chain recombines TRBV4-2 with TRBJ1-6; TRBD1 might be the D (5 bases). Per germline, CDR1 LGHNA and CDR2 YNFKEQ. The CDR3 spans 15 residues. V dropped 3 bases and J dropped 7 bases, with 13 bases sitting between them. CDR3 bases: TGTGCCAGCAGCCACGGACAAGCAGCGAATTCACCCCTCCACTTT. Residues: CASSHGQAANSPLHF.

J is TRBJ2-7 and V is TRBV7-2, with D perhaps TRBD1 (6 bases). The CDR3 consists of 16 residues. Germline V gene lookup returns CDR1 SGHTA and CDR2 FQGNSA. The V end lost 1 base, the J end lost 3 bases, and 16 bases lay between the germline ends. The CDR3 DNA follows: TGTGCCAGCAGCTTAGTGGGGGCCGGCTATGGCTACGAGCAGTACTTC. This sequence encodes CASSLVGAGYGYEQYF.

CDR3 in DNA: TGCGCCAGCAGACTAGCGGGAGGAGAGACCCAGTACTTC. Amino acid sequence: CASRLAGGETQYF. This chain uses TRBV5-1 with TRBJ2-5; the match to TRBD2 covers 12 bases. Per germline, CDR1 SGHRS and CDR2 YFSETQ. The J segment lost 4 bases and the V segment lost 5 bases, leaving 0 bases of the junction unmatched. The CDR3 consists of 13 residues. Full variable domain (rest looked up from reference TRBV5-1 and TRBJ2-5): KAGVTQTPRYLIKTRGQQVTLSCSPISGHRSVSWYQQTPGQGLQFLFEYFSETQRNKGNFPGRFSGRQFSNSRSEMNVSTLELGDSALYLCASRLAGGETQYFGPGTRLLVL.

The CDR3 loop is CASSQSWAGANVLTF. The CDR3 DNA sequence: TGTGCCAGCAGCCAAAGTTGGGCAGGGGCCAACGTCCTGACTTTC. The chain carries TRBV4-2 and TRBJ2-6; D is unresolved. This CDR3 has 15 amino acids. V shed 2 bases and J shed 4 bases, with 9 bases lying between them. Germline loops: CDR1 LGHNA, CDR2 YNFKEQ.

This chain joins TRBV19 and TRBJ1-5; possibly TRBD1 for D (5 bases). Germline CDR1 and CDR2: LNHDA and SQIVND (reference sequence). V lost 5 bases and J 0 bases, leaving 8 bases between the germline ends. The CDR3 contains 14 residues. The CDR3 DNA is TGTGCCAGTAGTGATCAGGGTAGCAATCAGCCCCAGCATTTT. Translation gives CASSDQGSNQPQHF.

This chain joins TRBV6-6 and TRBJ1-1, with no clear D. Trimming shortened V by 2 bases and J by 4 bases, and 8 bases separated the two germline ends. The CDR3 loop spans 13 amino acids. Germline V gives CDR1 MNHNY, CDR2 SVGAGI (reference sequence). CDR3 region: CASSYDGSTEAFF. As DNA, the CDR3 is TGTGCCAGCAGTTACGACGGTAGCACTGAAGCTTTCTTT.